This record covers a single T cell receptor (beta chain). This sample stems from a study of cytomegalovirus exposure and HLA in healthy donors. Germline lookup yields CDR1 SGHTA and CDR2 FQGNSA. There are 15 residues in the CDR3. Losses at the gene ends were 2 bases for V and 5 bases for J; bases not matched to a gene: 8. Primers: 60 Vbeta forward and 13 Jbeta reverse. Sequencing was performed with immunoSEQ multiplex PCR; in TCRdb, only in-frame clones are kept and a portion is missing. Of roughly 130,000 clones in the sample, over 60% were seen once. This clonotype was obtained from a human donor in good health. The sequencing input was PBMCs. The gene calls are TRBV7-2 and TRBJ2-5; 7 bases fit TRBD2. CDR3 region: CASSLSGESAETQYF. In DNA, the CDR3 is TGTGCCAGCAGCTTAAGCGGGGAGTCAGCGGAGACCCAGTACTTC.